This T cell receptor (beta chain) was profiled in a study of patients and donors after allogeneic stem cell transplantation. This clonotype occurred many times. In TCRdb, the RT-PCR reads were re-called with MiXCR into one record per CDR3 protein. The sample consists of 920,000 or so distinct CDR3 sequences, roughly 18% of them appearing once. V gave up 1 base and J gave up 0 bases, with 13 bases separating them. This CDR3 is built from 16 residues. The V and J genes are TRBV12-3 or TRBV12-4 and TRBJ2-7; D not certain. The sequence came from a human donor who was either an allogeneic HSCT recipient or a stem cell or donor lymphocyte infusion donor (not recorded which). It is not recorded whose cells these are; they may come from a transplant donor. What was sequenced was blood, either unsorted or a sorted T cell fraction (not recorded which). CDR3 sequence reads: CASSLESPKSSYEQYF. CDR3 in DNA: TGTGCCAGCAGTTTAGAGTCGCCCAAGAGCTCCTACGAGCAGTACTTC.